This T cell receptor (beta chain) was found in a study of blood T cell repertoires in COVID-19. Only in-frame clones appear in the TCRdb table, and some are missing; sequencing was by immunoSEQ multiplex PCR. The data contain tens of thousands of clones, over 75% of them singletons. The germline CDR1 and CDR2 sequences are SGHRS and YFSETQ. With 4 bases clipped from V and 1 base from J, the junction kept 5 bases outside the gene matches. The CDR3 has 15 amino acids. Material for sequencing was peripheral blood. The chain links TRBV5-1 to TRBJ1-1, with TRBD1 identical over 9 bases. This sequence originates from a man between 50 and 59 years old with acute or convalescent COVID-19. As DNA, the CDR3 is TGCGCCAGCAGCCCCTGGACAGGGGAGAACACTGAAGCTTTCTTT. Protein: CASSPWTGENTEAFF.